The 32 T cell receptor beta chains reported below all come from one sample, sequenced in a study of blood T cell repertoires in COVID-19. Assay: immunoSEQ multiplex PCR; the TCRdb copy retains only in-frame clones and omits some. The top ten clones hold approximately 10% of a sample with 250,000 to 300,000 clones, around nine tenths of them seen once. Material for sequencing was peripheral blood. The receptors come from a woman in her thirties with COVID-19, enrolled during active disease.

This chain connects TRBV11-2 to TRBJ2-7; D call uncertain. V lost 2 bases and J 4 bases, leaving 6 bases between the germline ends. The CDR3 totals 12 residues. Per germline, CDR1 SGHAT and CDR2 FQNNGV. The DNA for the CDR3 is TGTGCCAGCAGCTTATCCCCTTACGAGCAGTACTTC. Its protein is CASSLSPYEQYF.

The genes are TRBV18 and TRBJ1-1; D not certain. The V gene's germline CDR1 is KGHSH and CDR2 LQKENI. Trimming removed 3 bases from V and 4 bases from J, with 12 bases in between. This CDR3 is 14 amino acids long. CDR3 residues: CASSPTKEGTEAFF. In DNA form, the CDR3 reads TGTGCCAGCTCACCCACCAAGGAGGGCACTGAAGCTTTCTTT.

The chain is built from TRBV4-3 and TRBJ2-4; the match to TRBD1 covers 9 bases. Per the germline V gene, CDR1 is LGHNA and CDR2 is YSLEER. The CDR3 extends over 20 amino acids. Trimming removed 0 bases from V and 9 bases from J; junction bases left unmatched: 21. CDR3 bases: TGCGCCAGCAGCCAAGAATCCGCCCGAAGAGGACAGGGGTTTTTAGGCATTCAGTACTTC. Residues: CASSQESARRGQGFLGIQYF.

For this clone: Other DNA sequences in the same sample also yield this CDR3. V is TRBV29-1 and J is TRBJ1-1; D may be TRBD1 (6 bases). From germline, CDR1 is SQVTM and CDR2 ANQGSEA. Between the trimmed V and J ends, which lost 3 bases and 0 bases, there was a span of 8 bases. The CDR3 contains 13 residues. CDR3 in amino acids: CSVDRGMNTEAFF. The CDR3 coding sequence is TGCAGCGTTGACAGGGGAATGAACACTGAAGCTTTCTTT.

The chain uses TRBV15 and TRBJ2-1; weak D call: TRBD2 (6 bases). V was shortened by 0 bases and J by 5 bases, with 11 bases between the two germline ends. The CDR3 spans 15 residues. The V gene's germline CDR1 is LNHNV and CDR2 YYDKDF (reference sequence). DNA of the CDR3: TGTGCCACCAGCAGAGACGGAGGGGTGCACAATGAGCAGTTCTTC. It yields the protein CATSRDGGVHNEQFF.

The chain joins TRBV6-5 to TRBJ2-1; D is unclear. V lost 2 bases to trimming and J lost 4 bases, with 15 bases between them. This CDR3 contains 16 residues. Germline loops: CDR1 MNHEY, CDR2 SVGAGI. The chain's CDR3 is CASSYDGLLPYNEQFF. CDR3 DNA sequence: TGTGCCAGCAGTTACGATGGGCTCCTCCCTTACAATGAGCAGTTCTTC.

The V call is TRBV5-4, the J call TRBJ1-4, with a weak D call TRBD1 (5 bases). The CDR3 contains 17 residues. Between the trimmed V and J ends, which lost 4 bases and 6 bases, there was a span of 22 bases. Per germline, CDR1 SGHNT and CDR2 YYREEE (reference sequence). CDR3 sequence: CASSRGGSSRLDEKLFF. CDR3 DNA sequence: TGTGCCAGCAGCCGGGGGGGGTCCAGTAGACTGGATGAAAAACTGTTTTTT.

This chain links TRBV28 with TRBJ1-1; 7 bases match TRBD1. The V gene's germline CDR1 is MDHEN and CDR2 SYDVKM. The CDR3 extends over 16 amino acids. V dropped 5 bases and J dropped 2; count of bases not matched to a gene: 11. The CDR3 loop is CASSRLGGQPNTEAFF. In DNA, the CDR3 is TGTGCCAGCAGTCGACTAGGGGGACAGCCCAACACTGAAGCTTTCTTT.

The J gene is TRBJ2-1, the V gene TRBV10-1, with a tentative D call TRBD1 (5 bases). The V and J ends lost 11 bases and 5 bases respectively, with 13 bases between them. The CDR3 is 12 amino acids. Germline loops: CDR1 WNHNN, CDR2 SYGVQD (reference sequence). The CDR3 sequence is CAPRGGNNEQFF. In DNA, the CDR3 is TGCGCCCCAAGGGGTGGGAACAATGAGCAGTTCTTC.

In its sample, this clone was seen a few times. V is TRBV7-2 and J is TRBJ1-5; 7 nucleotides match TRBD1. The CDR3 is 15 amino acids. The germline V gene encodes CDR1 SGHTA and CDR2 FQGNSA. V was clipped by 2 bases and J by 3 bases; unmatched bases: 4. In DNA form, the CDR3 reads TGTGCCAGCAGCTTACAGGGGGGCCCCAATCAGCCCCAGCATTTT. Translating gives CASSLQGGPNQPQHF.

This clone was seen a single time. The chain has TRBV7-6 and TRBJ2-1, with 7 bases that match TRBD2. Losses at the gene ends were 4 bases for V and 6 bases for J; bases not matched to a gene: 9. CDR1 is SGHVS, CDR2 FNYEAQ, per germline. The CDR3 contains 15 residues. CDR3 nucleotide sequence: TGTGCCAGCAGCTCGACTAGCCTAACCTTCAATGAGCAGTTCTTC. This encodes CASSSTSLTFNEQFF.

On this clone: The same CDR3 also results from other DNA sequences found in this sample. This chain connects TRBV5-6 to TRBJ1-5; no clear D. Trimming pared 0 bases from V and 4 bases from J, leaving 11 bases between. CDR1 is SGHDT and CDR2 is YYEEEE in the germline V gene. The CDR3 sequence is 15 residues long. The CDR3 DNA reads TGTGCCAGCAGCTTGGCGGGCGCGGGAAATCAGCCCCAGCATTTT. Protein product: CASSLAGAGNQPQHF. Complete variable domain (other parts from reference TRBV5-6 and TRBJ1-5): DAGVTQSPTHLIKTRGQQVTLRCSPKSGHDTVSWYQQALGQGPQFIFQYYEEEERQRGNFPDRFSGHQFPNYSSELNVNALLLGDSALYLCASSLAGAGNQPQHFGDGTRLSIL.

This clone was counted once. The chain is built from TRBV28 and TRBJ2-4; 8 bases are shared with TRBD2. Trimming removed 5 bases from V and 7 bases from J; junction bases left unmatched: 10. CDR1 is MDHEN and CDR2 is SYDVKM in the germline V gene. The CDR3 is 15 amino acids. CDR3 sequence (DNA): TGTGCCAGCAGTACCACCGGGACTAGATGGAACATTCAGTACTTC. The encoded protein is CASSTTGTRWNIQYF. Full variable domain (rest looked up from reference TRBV28 and TRBJ2-4): DVKVTQSSRYLVKRTGEKVFLECVQDMDHENMFWYRQDPGLGLRLIYFSYDVKMKEKGDIPEGYSVSREKKERFSLILESASTNQTSMYLCASSTTGTRWNIQYFGAGTRLSVL.

The genes are TRBV6-5 and TRBJ2-7, with D perhaps TRBD1 (5 bases). The V end was cut by 1 base, the J end by 3 bases, with 10 bases between. The CDR3 extends over 14 amino acids. From germline, CDR1 is MNHEY and CDR2 SVGAGI. The CDR3 here is CASSYFRGYYEQYF. The CDR3 bases are TGTGCCAGCAGTTACTTTAGGGGATACTACGAGCAGTACTTC.

This chain links TRBV19 with TRBJ2-1; TRBD2 matches 7 bases. The CDR3 contains 17 residues. CDR1 is LNHDA, CDR2 SQIVND, per germline (reference sequence). Trimming took 5 bases from V and 2 from J; bases not matched to a gene: 12. DNA of the CDR3: TGTGCCAGTAGTTACGGCGGGAGTGGCCGAGCCTACAATGAGCAGTTCTTC. Its translation is CASSYGGSGRAYNEQFF.

This clone was counted between two and nine times. This chain uses TRBV18 with TRBJ1-5; D uncertain. The CDR3 covers 15 residues. From germline, CDR1 is KGHSH and CDR2 LQKENI. V lost 3 bases, J lost 9 bases, and 18 bases lay in between. CDR3 sequence reads: CASSPGASSARPQHF. The CDR3 nucleotides are TGTGCCAGCTCACCGGGAGCGTCGAGTGCACGGCCCCAGCATTTT.

This chain uses TRBV11-3 with TRBJ2-1, with D tentatively TRBD2 (6 bases). CDR3 length equals 14 residues. CDR1 is SGHNT and CDR2 is YENEEA in the germline V gene. V was shortened by 2 bases and J by 8 bases, with 13 bases between the two germline ends. The CDR3 DNA reads TGTGCCAGCAGCTTATCTACGGGAGCGGATGAGCAGTTCTTC. Its protein is CASSLSTGADEQFF.

The chain joins TRBV6-1 to TRBJ2-7; 10 positions agree with TRBD2. This CDR3 comprises 16 residues. Germline lookup yields CDR1 MNHNS and CDR2 SASEGT. V lost 2 bases, J lost 4 bases, and 8 bases stayed unmatched. The CDR3 loop reads CASSEMWTSGKYEQYF. DNA of the CDR3: TGTGCCAGCAGTGAAATGTGGACTAGCGGAAAATACGAGCAGTACTTC.

This clone was seen once. V usage is TRBV18 and J usage is TRBJ2-1; 11 nucleotides line up with TRBD2. The CDR3 is 16 residues long. The V segment lost 2 bases and the J segment 5 bases; nucleotides outside the gene matches: 5. The V gene's germline CDR1 is KGHSH and CDR2 LQKENI. The CDR3 sequence is CASSPMRGLADNEQFF. The CDR3 DNA is TGTGCCAGCTCACCAATGAGGGGACTAGCGGACAATGAGCAGTTCTTC.

This sequence joins TRBV5-4 and TRBJ2-3, with D perhaps matching TRBD2 (6 bases). V was pared by 0 bases and J by 2 bases, with 13 bases between. Per the germline V gene, CDR1 is SGHNT and CDR2 is YYREEE (reference sequence). The CDR3 sequence is 16 residues long. CDR3 sequence reads: CASSLDGRGATDTQYF. The CDR3 DNA sequence: TGTGCCAGCAGCTTGGACGGGAGAGGGGCCACAGATACGCAGTATTTT.

This chain links TRBV19 with TRBJ1-5; D perhaps matches TRBD1 (5 bases). Trimming shortened V by 4 bases and J by 4 bases, and 14 bases separated the two germline ends. The CDR3 length is 15 residues. Per the germline V gene, CDR1 is LNHDA and CDR2 is SQIVND (reference sequence). CDR3 DNA sequence: TGTGCCAGTAGTACCTGGGACTCCTCTAATCAGCCCCAGCATTTT. Its protein is CASSTWDSSNQPQHF.

J is TRBJ1-3 and V is TRBV18, with 10 bases aligning to TRBD1. Looked up from germline, CDR1 is KGHSH and CDR2 is LQKENI. The trim removed 7 bases at V and 1 base at J, leaving 7 bases unmatched. The CDR3 is 16 amino acids. CDR3 region: CASYSGTGVSGNTIYF. CDR3 coding DNA: TGTGCCAGCTATTCCGGGACAGGGGTTTCTGGAAACACCATATATTTT. The full variable domain, in which reference TRBV18 and TRBJ1-3 provide the parts outside the CDR3, is NAGVMQNPRHLVRRRGQEARLRCSPMKGHSHVYWYRQLPEEGLKFMVYLQKENIIDESGMPKERFSAEFPKEGPSILRIQQVVRGDSAAYFCASYSGTGVSGNTIYFGEGSWLTVV.

V is TRBV12-5 and J is TRBJ2-1, with D maybe TRBD1 (6 bases). The length of the CDR3 is 16 residues. Germline V gene sequence: CDR1 LGHNT, CDR2 FRNRAP. V was cut by 0 bases and J by 3 bases, with 12 bases left in between. The DNA of the CDR3 is TGTGCTAGTGGTTTGGTAACAGGACAGAGCTACAATGAGCAGTTCTTC. Its translation is CASGLVTGQSYNEQFF.

The J gene is TRBJ1-5, the V gene TRBV19, with D perhaps TRBD1 (5 bases). Germline values: CDR1 LNHDA, CDR2 SQIVND (reference sequence). Deletions cut 7 bases from V and 1 base from J, with 14 bases between. The CDR3 contains 15 residues. The CDR3 protein is CASIVQGGSNQPQHF. CDR3 bases: TGTGCCAGTATAGTCCAGGGAGGGAGCAATCAGCCCCAGCATTTT.

The V call is TRBV28, the J call TRBJ1-2; no clear D. V was trimmed by 6 bases and J by 6 bases, leaving 14 bases between them. Germline CDR1 and CDR2: MDHEN and SYDVKM. The CDR3 sequence is 13 residues long. For the CDR3, the DNA is TGTGCCAGCAGGACCACGGGTGAGGATGGCTACACCTTC. It translates to CASRTTGEDGYTF.

The chain is built from TRBV7-6 and TRBJ1-1; D perhaps matches TRBD1 (5 bases). The CDR3 totals 14 residues. Germline-derived CDR1 and CDR2 are SGHVS and FNYEAQ. V gave up 1 base and J gave up 1 base, with 7 bases separating them. DNA for the CDR3: TGTGCCAGCAGCTTAGGAACAGGGAACACTGAAGCTTTCTTT. It encodes CASSLGTGNTEAFF.

This clone has only one observation. The V gene is TRBV28, the J gene TRBJ1-5; 8 bases match TRBD1. Looked up from germline, CDR1 is MDHEN and CDR2 is SYDVKM. CDR3 size: 15 residues. The V gene end was trimmed by 5 bases and the J gene end by 6 bases; junction bases not matched to a gene: 9. The CDR3 sequence: CASSPRTGKGQPQHF. For the CDR3, the DNA is TGTGCCAGCAGTCCCCGGACAGGGAAAGGTCAGCCCCAGCATTTT.

CDR3 in DNA: TGTGCCAGCAGTGCCAGGGGCACCGGGGAGCTGTTTTTT. This sequence encodes CASSARGTGELFF. V is TRBV25-1 and J is TRBJ2-2, with a tentative D call TRBD1 (6 bases). The CDR3 sequence is 13 residues long. V gave up 4 bases and J gave up 4 bases, with 7 bases separating them. From germline, CDR1 is MGHDK and CDR2 SYGVNS. The complete variable domain, with remaining parts taken from reference TRBV25-1 and TRBJ2-2, reads EADIYQTPRYLVIGTGKKITLECSQTMGHDKMYWYQQDPGMELHLIHYSYGVNSTEKGDLSSESTVSRIRTEHFPLTLESARPSHTSQYLCASSARGTGELFFGEGSRLTVL.

The chain links TRBV24-1 to TRBJ2-2; TRBD1 matches at 7 bases. V was clipped by 6 bases and J by 4 bases; unmatched bases: 7. Germline CDR1 is KGHDR and CDR2 is SFDVKD. The CDR3 has 15 residues. The CDR3 is CATSNPGQLTGELFF. Written as DNA, the CDR3 is TGTGCCACCAGTAACCCGGGACAGCTCACCGGGGAGCTGTTTTTT.

The chain carries TRBV2 and TRBJ2-3; 7 nucleotides align to TRBD1. The CDR3 totals 16 residues. V shed 2 bases and J 3 bases; nucleotides not matched to a gene: 8. Germline assignment: CDR1 SNHLY and CDR2 FYNNEI. DNA for the CDR3: TGTGCCAGCAGTGAATACAGGGGCGTTCGTACAGATACGCAGTATTTT. It encodes CASSEYRGVRTDTQYF.

The chain has TRBV7-9 and TRBJ1-5; D perhaps matches TRBD1 (6 bases). The V end was cut by 5 bases, the J end by 2 bases, with 16 bases between. This CDR3 comprises 16 residues. CDR1 is SEHNR and CDR2 is FQNEAQ in the germline V gene (reference sequence). The CDR3, as DNA: TGTGCCAGCAGCAATGGAGAGCAGGGGCGCAATCAGCCCCAGCATTTT. Translation gives CASSNGEQGRNQPQHF.

This sequence joins TRBV24-1 and TRBJ1-2, with 8 bases lining up with TRBD1. This CDR3 is 15 amino acids long. Germline CDR1 and CDR2: KGHDR and SFDVKD. J lost 4 bases, V lost 4 bases, and 7 bases had no gene match. The CDR3 here is CATSDSQGGSYGYTF. The CDR3 coding sequence is TGTGCCACCAGTGACTCACAGGGGGGATCCTATGGCTACACCTTC.